This T cell receptor beta chain was captured by sequencing in a study of T-cell reconstitution after alpha-beta-depleted transplantation in children. Unique molecular identifiers were used in preparing the TCRbeta library. TCRdb passed the PCR reads through MiXCR, listing each CDR3 protein once. The data contain 500,000 or so distinct CDR3 sequences, about 33% of them seen just once; the ten biggest clones take up around 2.4%. This CDR3 has 11 residues. Germline-derived CDR1 and CDR2 are SGHAT and FQNNGV. V was cut by 2 bases and J by 7 bases, with 3 bases left in between. The chain links TRBV11-2 to TRBJ2-4; D gene ambiguous. This material consisted of PBMCs from the stem cell graft donor, taken from the stem cell graft. The receptor comes from a human donor who donated a stem cell graft to a child with aplastic anemia. In DNA form, the CDR3 reads TGTGCCAGCAGCTTATCGAACATTCAGTACTTC. It is translated as CASSLSNIQYF.